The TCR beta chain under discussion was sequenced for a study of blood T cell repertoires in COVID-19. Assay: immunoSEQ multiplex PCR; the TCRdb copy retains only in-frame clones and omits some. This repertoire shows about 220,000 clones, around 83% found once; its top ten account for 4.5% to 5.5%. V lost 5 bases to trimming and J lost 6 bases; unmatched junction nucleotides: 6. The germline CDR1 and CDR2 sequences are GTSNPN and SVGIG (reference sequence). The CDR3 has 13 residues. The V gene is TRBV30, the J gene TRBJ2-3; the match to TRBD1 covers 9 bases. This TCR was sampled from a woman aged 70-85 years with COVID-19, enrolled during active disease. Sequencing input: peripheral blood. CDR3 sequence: CAWGTGKGDTQYF. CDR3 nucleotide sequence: TGTGCCTGGGGGACAGGGAAGGGGGATACGCAGTATTTT.